The clone carrying this T cell receptor (beta chain) was picked up one time. The record originates from a study of blood T cell repertoires in COVID-19. Turning to the study itself: Material from acute and convalescent COVID-19 was sourced from the United States, Italy and Spain. Sample material is recorded as cDNA or gDNA derived from T cells, B-cell-depleted T cells, or PBMCs.

Germline CDR1 is SGHVS and CDR2 is FNYEAQ. Trimming left V 2 bases short and J 5 bases short, with 15 bases between. This CDR3 region has 15 residues. Study processing details: Reference gene primer amplification in the assay estimated nucleated cell counts. Produced via immunoSEQ multiplex PCR; TCRdb's table is partial and in-frame only. V and J calls and clone size are as listed in that table; D and trimming were resolved from the DNA. The top ten hold roughly 9% of the sample, which has some 140,000 clones, about four fifths seen once. V and J are TRBV7-6 and TRBJ2-5; a weak D match, TRBD2 (6 bases). Sequencing was carried out using peripheral blood. This clonotype originated in a woman aged 55-75 years with active or convalescent COVID-19. This CDR3 reads CASSLNGRPWETQYF. The CDR3 bases are TGTGCCAGCAGCTTAAACGGGAGACCCTGGGAGACCCAGTACTTC.